Below are 20 T cell receptor beta chains sequenced from a single sample in a study of T-cell memory formation after mild COVID-19. One entry per CDR3 protein, called by TCRdb with MiXCR from the 5' RACE reads. Altogether 150,000 to 200,000 distinct CDR3 sequences are present, about 15% being singletons, with the ten largest covering around an eighth. Sequenced input: PBMCs or a T cell subset sorted from them (not recorded which). The receptors stem from an adult woman who had mild COVID-19 (a few samples of this study predate the infection). Cell type and time point are not known.

The chain is built from TRBV4-1 and TRBJ2-5, with D maybe TRBD1 (6 bases). V lost 4 bases and J 1 base, leaving 13 bases between the germline ends. Germline loops: CDR1 MGHRA, CDR2 YSYEKL. The CDR3 has 15 residues. CDR3 region: CASSRTTQGQETQYF. CDR3 in DNA: TGCGCCAGCAGCCGCACAACACAGGGCCAAGAGACCCAGTACTTC.

There are many counts of this clonotype. The genes are TRBV5-1 and TRBJ2-7, with D possibly being TRBD1 or TRBD2 (6 bases each). Trimming took off 1 base at V and 2 bases at J, with 22 bases between the two ends. This CDR3 has 18 amino acids. CDR1 and CDR2 (germline): SGHRS, YFSETQ. In DNA, the CDR3 is TGCGCCAGCAGCTTGTCCCCGACCACAGGGAGGAAGCCCTACGAGCAGTACTTC. It codes for CASSLSPTTGRKPYEQYF. Full variable domain (outside the CDR3, taken from reference TRBV5-1 and TRBJ2-7): KAGVTQTPRYLIKTRGQQVTLSCSPISGHRSVSWYQQTPGQGLQFLFEYFSETQRNKGNFPGRFSGRQFSNSRSEMNVSTLELGDSALYLCASSLSPTTGRKPYEQYFGPGTRLTVT.

This clonotype has more than one count but fewer than ten. CDR3 in DNA: TGTGCCAGCAGCCCCCCCAGTCCTTTAGGCGAGCAGTACTTC. Protein sequence: CASSPPSPLGEQYF. This chain uses TRBV9 with TRBJ2-7; D remains unclear. Germline-derived CDR1 and CDR2 are SGDLS and YYNGEE. The CDR3 is 14 amino acids. The ends were cut back, 4 bases at V and 6 bases at J, with 17 bases in the middle.

The chain joins TRBV5-1 to TRBJ2-7, with TRBD1 identical over 8 bases. Trimming at V came to 4 bases and at J to 3 bases, leaving 6 bases not matched to a gene. This CDR3 has 14 residues. Germline assignment: CDR1 SGHRS and CDR2 YFSETQ. This CDR3 is CASSEDRENYEQYF. DNA of the CDR3: TGCGCCAGCAGCGAGGACAGGGAAAACTACGAGCAGTACTTC. The complete variable domain, with remaining parts taken from reference TRBV5-1 and TRBJ2-7, reads KAGVTQTPRYLIKTRGQQVTLSCSPISGHRSVSWYQQTPGQGLQFLFEYFSETQRNKGNFPGRFSGRQFSNSRSEMNVSTLELGDSALYLCASSEDRENYEQYFGPGTRLTVT.

The chain has TRBV27 and TRBJ2-6, with D perhaps TRBD2 (5 bases). This CDR3 contains 17 residues. Trimming pared 6 bases from V and 0 bases from J, leaving 15 bases between. CDR1 is MNHEY, CDR2 SMNVEV, per germline (reference sequence). The CDR3 region is CASRVTGWPSGANVLTF. The CDR3 DNA reads TGTGCCAGCAGGGTCACGGGGTGGCCCTCTGGGGCCAACGTCCTGACTTTC.

This clonotype was seen only a few times. This chain joins TRBV13 and TRBJ2-4, with D possibly being TRBD1 (6 bases). The CDR3 loop spans 17 amino acids. In germline, CDR1 is PRHDT, CDR2 FYEKMQ (reference sequence). V shed 2 bases and J shed 0 bases, with 14 bases lying between them. The CDR3, as DNA: TGTGCCAGCAGCTTACGCTGGTCAGGGGTAGCCAAAAACATTCAGTACTTC. It is translated as CASSLRWSGVAKNIQYF.

The chain has TRBV6-6 and TRBJ2-7, with D perhaps given as TRBD1 or TRBD2 (6 bases each). CDR1 is MNHNY and CDR2 is SVGAGI in the germline V gene (reference sequence). V lost 7 bases, J lost 3 bases, and 13 bases lay in between. This CDR3 is built from 13 residues. The CDR3 DNA reads as TGTGCCAGCAATCACGGGGGCAACTACGAGCAGTACTTC. Protein product: CASNHGGNYEQYF.

There are a few counts of this clonotype. The rearrangement links TRBV7-8 to TRBJ1-4; perhaps TRBD1 as D (5 bases). The germline V gene encodes CDR1 SGHVS and CDR2 FQNEAQ. This CDR3 has 14 amino acids. V was trimmed by 7 bases and J by 11 bases, leaving 20 bases between them. CDR3 nucleotides: TGTGCCAGCACCCTTCTCCCTACAGGCCGGAAACTGTTTTTT. It translates to CASTLLPTGRKLFF.

The J gene is TRBJ2-7, the V gene TRBV5-1, with 11 bases identical to TRBD1. The CDR3 has 14 amino acids. J gave up 7 bases and V 4 bases, and 7 bases lay outside the gene matches. The germline V gene has CDR1 SGHRS and CDR2 YFSETQ. The CDR3 is CASSTRDRGREQYF. CDR3 bases: TGCGCCAGCAGCACCCGGGACAGGGGGAGAGAGCAGTACTTC.

This chain connects TRBV7-3 to TRBJ1-4; D might be TRBD1 (5 bases). CDR3 size: 17 residues. Germline CDR1 and CDR2: SGHTA and FQGTGA. V lost 5 bases to trimming and J lost 5 bases, with 21 bases between them. CDR3 nucleotides: TGTGCCAGCAGCGGATATTTTTGGACACCTAGAAATGAAAAACTGTTTTTT. This gives the protein CASSGYFWTPRNEKLFF. The full variable domain, with the rest looked up from reference TRBV7-3 and TRBJ1-4, is GAGVSQTPSNKVTEKGKYVELRCDPISGHTALYWYRQSLGQGPEFLIYFQGTGAADDSGLPNDRFFAVRPEGSVSTLKIQRTERGDSAVYLCASSGYFWTPRNEKLFFGSGTQLSVL.

This clonotype was observed many times. The chain recombines TRBV7-8 with TRBJ2-4; D remains ambiguous. V was cut by 1 base and J by 7 bases, with 11 bases left in between. This CDR3 region has 14 residues. Germline assignment: CDR1 SGHVS and CDR2 FQNEAQ. CDR3 nucleotide sequence: TGTGCCAGCAGCTTAGGGCAGAAATGGAACATTCAGTACTTC. It encodes CASSLGQKWNIQYF.

The chain carries TRBV5-1 and TRBJ2-3; a weak D match, TRBD1 (6 bases). Germline-derived CDR1 and CDR2 are SGHRS and YFSETQ. The CDR3 sequence is 17 residues long. The ends were cut back, 4 bases at V and 6 bases at J, with 24 bases in the middle. The CDR3 protein is CASSLFLTGNAEDTQYF. The CDR3 DNA sequence: TGCGCCAGCAGCCTCTTCCTCACAGGGAATGCAGAGGATACGCAGTATTTT.

Notes on this clonotype: The junction departs from the called germline gene at one end, perhaps through a read error. The J gene is TRBJ2-7, the V gene TRBV7-7; no definite D call. The germline CDR1 and CDR2 sequences are SSHAT and FNYEAQ (reference sequence). The CDR3 consists of 14 residues. The CDR3 sequence: CASSPGPGSYEQYF. The CDR3 coding sequence is TGTGCTAGCAGCCCAGGCCCGGGTTCCTACGAGCAGTACTTC.

The chain has TRBV19 and TRBJ2-5; no definite D call. Trimming shortened V by 6 bases and J by 1 base, and 9 bases separated the two germline ends. The CDR3 totals 13 residues. Germline CDR1 is LNHDA and CDR2 is SQIVND (reference sequence). The CDR3 region has the DNA TGTGCCAGTAGGGACCGAGGCCAAGAGACCCAGTACTTC. This sequence encodes CASRDRGQETQYF.

This clonotype was found a few times. The genes are TRBV11-2 and TRBJ2-3, with TRBD2 matching over 11 bases. J was trimmed by 5 bases and V by 2 bases; bases with no gene match: 6. The germline CDR1 and CDR2 sequences are SGHAT and FQNNGV. This CDR3 region has 16 residues. CDR3 DNA sequence: TGTGCCAGCAGCTTATCAGACGGACTAGCGGGAGATACGCAGTATTTT. Amino acid sequence: CASSLSDGLAGDTQYF.

In its sample, this clonotype was seen a few times. The V call is TRBV19, the J call TRBJ2-3, with 13 bases fitting TRBD2. Trimming at V came to 9 bases and at J to 14 bases, leaving 14 bases not matched to a gene. Germline CDR1 and CDR2: LNHDA and SQIVND (reference sequence). The CDR3 sequence is 14 residues long. This CDR3 reads CASPRTSGGAQPYF. CDR3 DNA sequence: TGTGCCAGCCCCAGGACTAGCGGGGGAGCCCAGCCGTATTTT.

There are a few counts of this clonotype. The gene calls are TRBV12-3 or TRBV12-4 and TRBJ2-6; D is perhaps TRBD1 or TRBD2 (5 bases each). The CDR3 covers 14 residues. Trimming took 4 bases from V and 2 from J, leaving 6 bases between them. CDR3 in amino acids: CASSWGPGANVLTF. In DNA form, the CDR3 reads TGTGCCAGCAGTTGGGGACCTGGGGCCAACGTCCTGACTTTC.

In this sample, this clonotype turned up a few times. The gene calls are TRBV18 and TRBJ2-1, with 11 nucleotides matching TRBD2. V lost 0 bases to trimming and J lost 4 bases; unmatched junction nucleotides: 20. The CDR3 has 22 amino acids. Germline loops: CDR1 KGHSH, CDR2 LQKENI. The CDR3, as DNA: TGTGCCAGCTCACCACCGTTTACTAGCGGGAGTCTTCGTCCTACGGTTTACAATGAGCAGTTCTTC. Encoded protein: CASSPPFTSGSLRPTVYNEQFF.

The rearrangement uses TRBV7-2 and TRBJ2-3; the D gene is possibly TRBD2 (6 bases). The CDR3 is 16 residues long. Trimming left V 2 bases short and J 3 bases short, with 15 bases between. Germline V gene lookup returns CDR1 SGHTA and CDR2 FQGNSA. Here the CDR3 reads CASSLSPGLITDTQYF. The CDR3 nucleotides are TGTGCCAGCAGCTTATCTCCGGGACTCATAACAGATACGCAGTATTTT.

This clonotype appeared a few times. The rearrangement links TRBV7-2 to TRBJ1-2, with a weak D call TRBD1 (5 bases). Germline loops: CDR1 SGHTA, CDR2 FQGNSA. The V and J ends lost 3 bases and 8 bases respectively, with 19 bases between them. This CDR3 has 15 amino acids. The DNA for the CDR3 is TGTGCCAGCAGCTTCCCCCGGGGGGGGGAATCGGGCTACACCTTC. Translating gives CASSFPRGGESGYTF.